This T cell receptor beta chain stems from a study of cytomegalovirus exposure and HLA in healthy donors (dated by TCRdb to about 2017). A note on the overall study: According to an earlier analysis of 550 to 750 of the donors, about 190 million T cells yielded roughly 100 million unique TCR beta sequences and approximately 300 Gb of sequence data. Of the approximately 400 genotyped donors, less than 85% were placed in the genetic ancestry cluster associated with self-reported Caucasian donors. Along with the roughly 700-subject first cohort, a separate validation cohort of approximately 110 different subjects was used. The study aimed to test whether cataloging public T cell receptors could reveal signatures of past pathogen exposure. The later analysis used no new phenotypic data to find candidate immune exposures, relying instead on TCR beta sequences and their occurrence across donors. A later analysis re-examined previously published TCR beta repertoires from just over 650 donors and added high-resolution HLA genotyping to investigate patterns of TCR occurrence. Genome-wide SNP genotypes for about three fifths of the roughly 700 donors were used in a later genetic analysis, which treated that subset as a discovery cohort. To predict cytomegalovirus infection status, the study brought together high-throughput TCR immunosequencing, statistical association of individual TCRs with disease status, and machine learning. All discovery cohort repertoires had been generated on a single sequencing platform. An earlier analysis of about 620 of the donors applied high-throughput TCR beta sequencing to assess whether each TCR beta V gene segment acted as functional or pseudogenic. HLA typing included class I and class II loci at four-digit resolution. Around 300 gigabases of sequencing data and approximately 85 million unique TCR sequences were included in an early release covering about 600 HLA-typed donors. Typing coverage varied by locus: roughly 629-640 donors for A, B, C, DRB1 and DQB1; roughly 560 for DQA1; more than 600 for DPA1; approximately 490 for DPB1. Donor age, sex, ethnicity and CMV serostatus were compiled together with the repertoire data. A handful of DR-DQ haplotypes were handled as single units for association and clustering because linkage in the cohort was strong. Among 398 genotyped donors of the cohort, an average of approximately 240,000 unique TCR beta nucleotide sequences were sequenced per donor, around 20% of them non-productive. The study used immunosequencing to profile the T cell repertoires of 666 subjects and linked those repertoires to cytomegalovirus serostatus. Here is what the overall study found, with its caveats: Linkage disequilibrium might explain the correlated functional status among segregating V segments, but an unknown experimental factor could not be excluded. According to a later genetic analysis, donors in an Asian-associated ancestry cluster had fewer N-insertions in productive TCRs than the roughly 700-donor mean. Several of the top co-occurrence clusters appeared to be linked to parvovirus B19, influenza, CMV and Epstein-Barr virus, according to a later analysis. The study listed 150 to 200 TCR beta chains as associated with cytomegalovirus. The cohort was sequenced for TCR beta chains only, and without alpha or paired-chain data the features that could be detected were limited. The 87-base-pair reads could not distinguish some IMGT-functional V segments, including TRBV6-2 and TRBV6-3, so those segments were excluded. Because some donors lacked HLA typing at each locus, the association tests relied only on the typed subset. A later analysis found that most CMV-associated TCR beta chains appeared HLA-restricted, with HLA associations seemingly driven largely by CMV exposure. When HLA alleles, especially DR and DQ, strongly co-occurred, attributing TCR associations to individual alleles was difficult. In a later genetic analysis, a missense DCLRE1C variant was associated with V-gene and J-gene trimming of TCR beta chains, and the association was replicated in an independent cohort. Because counts were too low, seventeen rarely observed V segments, including chromosome 9 orphons, were left out of the earlier analysis of over 550 of the donors. Presence/absence analyses assumed roughly uniform sequencing depth across donors, an assumption that may not hold. In an earlier analysis of about 540 of the donors, most TCR beta V segments were observed in productive rearrangements about 87% or about 30% of the time, broadly matching IMGT annotations. A further reported finding was that TCR beta sequences accurately predicted the HLA-A and HLA-B alleles for most subjects in the first cohort. A later analysis found that HLA-associated TCR beta chains were more clonally expanded and had lower generation probabilities than equally common non-associated chains. Across donors, most TCR sequences were observed very rarely, whereas some public TCRs were present in many individuals. For the cohort, immune exposure information was limited to CMV serostatus. Three of the identified cytomegalovirus-associated TCR beta chains were confirmed in vitro to be specific for cytomegalovirus antigens. The authors suggested that the approach could potentially be generalized to other disease states and immunological phenotypes. The classifier was reported to diagnose cytomegalovirus status with high specificity and sensitivity in both the original and validation cohorts. In a later analysis, 16,951 TCR beta sequences were associated with specific HLA alleles at a false discovery rate of 0.05. In a later analysis, the rate of TCR association differed among HLA loci, with DRB1 alleles having the most associated TCRs and HLA-C alleles having the fewest. The sequencing pipeline was judged likely to have produced a cluster of highly shared sequence variants as a technical artifact.

Library preparation was by the immunoSEQ multiplex PCR assay. For the multiplex PCR, a mixture combining 60 forward primers for TCR Vbeta segments and 13 reverse primers for TCR Jbeta segments was used. Amplification of the CDR3 region of rearranged TCR beta genes was performed with a multiplex PCR assay on genomic DNA. Amplified TCR beta libraries were sequenced as 87-base-pair reads on the Illumina HiSeq System. The original pipeline was this. Across the 670 or so repertoires, a later analysis counted 80 million or so unique TCR beta chains, roughly 11 million of which were shared by at least two donors. A nearest-neighbor algorithm error-corrected the raw reads and collapsed the reads into unique sequences, merging closely related sequences to remove PCR and sequencing errors. To assign V, D and J gene segments, CDR3 sequences were aligned to IMGT reference sequences. For a sequence to be retained, a match of at least six nucleotides was required to both a V gene segment and a J gene segment. Rearrangements were called productive when the CDR3 lacked stop codons and stayed in frame with V and J; all others were non-productive. Following IMGT convention, CDR3 was defined as the stretch from the second conserved V-encoded cysteine up to the conserved J-encoded phenylalanine. The earlier analysis of about 610 of the donors excluded sequences that lacked an unambiguous match to a single V gene segment. An earlier analysis of approximately 590 of the donors called V segments functional above 56.7% productive rearrangements and segregating when the between-donor standard deviation exceeded 5%. To diagnose cytomegalovirus status from the catalog of TCR beta chain sequences, a statistical classification framework was built. A later analysis assigned V and J genes by comparing TCR nucleotide sequences with IMGT/GENE-DB human TR gene sequences. The TCRdist pipeline was used in a later analysis to assign CDR3 sequences and most-parsimonious VDJ recombination scenarios. In a later analysis, each TCR beta chain was defined by its CDR3 amino acid sequence together with its V-gene family, and reads without a unique V-gene family were excluded. As a way to deal with suspected cross-contamination and a sequencing artifact, a later analysis dropped more than 500 nucleotide sequences that were highly shared and had low generation probability. In a later analysis, a clonal expansion index for each public chain was calculated from normalized within-repertoire ranks of inferred template counts. In a later analysis, generation probabilities were computed using a VDJ recombination model fitted to out-of-frame rearrangements, and the results were checked against IGoR. A later analysis scored TCR-TCR, TCR-HLA and TCR-CMV co-occurrence with hypergeometric tests, applying a repertoire-size bias correction to TCR pairs. A later analysis estimated false discovery rates by permuting HLA or CMV assignments 20 times. In a later analysis, co-occurring TCRs were grouped using DBSCAN, with TCRdist sequence similarity added in when clustering inside HLA-allele-positive subsets. For co-occurrence clustering, repertoires with fewer than 30,000 or more than 120,000 public chains were excluded, along with 4 to 6 repertoires with anomalous nucleotide sharing. TCRdb holds this immuneACCESS table with in-frame rearrangements only. Some clones are missing; in checked studies, unresolved V genes explain under half, and the rest has no known cause. V and J calls and clone size are copied from that table; D and trimming were computed from the DNA. The sample table records tens of thousands of clones; around 78% of these occur just once. The top ten constitute approximately 5.8% of the sample.

CDR1 and CDR2 (SGHTA, FQGTGA) derive from the germline V gene. V is clipped by 3 bases and J by 6 bases, and the sequence between their germline boundaries is 14 bases long. From its cysteine to its phenylalanine, the CDR3 spans 14 amino acids. The retained sequence is limited to the CDR3, 42 bases, with the frame set at the first base. About this clone: This clone's antigen is unknown. Per-base quality was not reported, and no clone a single base away is much larger than it.

The cohort consisted of 600 or so healthy bone marrow donors. At the time of sampling, all cohort members were nominally healthy, though unrecorded immune exposures were likely present. The donor was CMV seronegative and was included in the group of a few hundred seronegative cohort members. Each donor provided a peripheral blood sample, and peripheral blood mononuclear cells were used for TCR beta sequencing. The Qiagen DNeasy Blood Extraction Kit was used to extract genomic DNA from the blood cell samples. The clonotype originates from a man aged 45-65 years in good health and CMV-seronegative. The V and J genes are TRBV7-3 and TRBJ1-1; TRBD1 might be the D gene, on 5 matching bases. Source material: PBMCs. The CDR3 sequence is CASSFGGRTAEAFF. The nucleotides read TGTGCCAGCAGCTTCGGGGGGAGGACGGCTGAAGCTTTCTTT.